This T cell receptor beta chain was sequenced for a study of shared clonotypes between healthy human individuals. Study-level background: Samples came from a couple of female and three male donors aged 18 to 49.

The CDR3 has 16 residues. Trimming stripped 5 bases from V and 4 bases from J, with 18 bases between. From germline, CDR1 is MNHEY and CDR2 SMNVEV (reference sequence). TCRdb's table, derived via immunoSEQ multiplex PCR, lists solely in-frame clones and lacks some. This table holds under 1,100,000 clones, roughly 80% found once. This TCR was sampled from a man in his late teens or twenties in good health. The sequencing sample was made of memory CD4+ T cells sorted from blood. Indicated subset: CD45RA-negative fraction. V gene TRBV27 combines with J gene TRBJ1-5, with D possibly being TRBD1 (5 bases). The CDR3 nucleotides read TGTGCCAGCAGTCCCACTCGCCCCCAGGGAAATCAGCCCCAGCATTTT. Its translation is CASSPTRPQGNQPQHF.